The rows below give T cell receptor beta chains drawn from one sample of a study of T cell responses to AZD1222 COVID-19 vaccine. Data came from immunoSEQ multiplex PCR; TCRdb stores just in-frame clones and leaves some out. This table holds roughly 250,000 clones, approximately 93% found once. The sample in question was peripheral blood, obtained on day 0 of AZD1222 vaccination. The receptors here all came from an adult in good health. Both conserved end residues are part of each CDR3. Clone size is not always given. Where it is, it says once, few, many or a class for expanded clones.

j_gene: TRBJ1-4; abundance: NA; v_gene: TRBV7-9; CDR3aa: CASSLGGANEKLFF
j_gene: TRBJ2-1; abundance: NA; v_gene: TRBV7-2; CDR3aa: CASSIPGPLGQFF
j_gene: TRBJ1-6; abundance: NA; v_gene: TRBV6-5; CDR3aa: CASSQREGLVPLHF
j_gene: TRBJ1-1; abundance: NA; v_gene: TRBV6-5; CDR3aa: CASRIDTGGGTEAFF
j_gene: TRBJ1-2; abundance: NA; v_gene: TRBV5-1; CDR3aa: CASSDPDGYGYTF
j_gene: TRBJ1-1; abundance: NA; v_gene: TRBV19; CDR3aa: CASVREGYNTEAFF
j_gene: TRBJ2-5; abundance: NA; v_gene: TRBV28; CDR3aa: CASSPAGGYQETQYF
j_gene: TRBJ1-2; abundance: once; v_gene: TRBV30; CDR3aa: CARAATNYGYTF
j_gene: TRBJ2-3; abundance: once; v_gene: TRBV7-6; CDR3aa: CASSSQGGGADTQYF
j_gene: TRBJ2-5; abundance: NA; v_gene: TRBV5-1; CDR3aa: CASSSGQGVQETQYF
j_gene: TRBJ2-1; abundance: NA; v_gene: TRBV19; CDR3aa: CASKGTSVINEQFF
j_gene: TRBJ2-2; abundance: NA; v_gene: TRBV5-1; CDR3aa: CASSLNTGGELFF
j_gene: TRBJ2-2; abundance: NA; v_gene: TRBV5-1; CDR3aa: CASSFLVGNTGELFF
j_gene: TRBJ1-2; abundance: NA; v_gene: TRBV9; CDR3aa: CASSDRPSRGYTF
j_gene: TRBJ2-1; abundance: NA; v_gene: TRBV25-1; CDR3aa: CASSVAGGRGNEQFF
j_gene: TRBJ2-3; abundance: NA; v_gene: TRBV18; CDR3aa: CASSPPTRDTQYF
j_gene: TRBJ1-5; abundance: NA; v_gene: TRBV5-6; CDR3aa: CASSQQGGNQPQHF
j_gene: TRBJ1-5; abundance: NA; v_gene: TRBV10-3; CDR3aa: CAINMDRDQPQHF
j_gene: TRBJ2-2; abundance: NA; v_gene: TRBV9; CDR3aa: CASSVSNTGELFF
j_gene: TRBJ1-3; abundance: few; v_gene: TRBV5-1; CDR3aa: CASSLGGQGRNTIYF
j_gene: TRBJ2-7; abundance: NA; v_gene: TRBV5-5; CDR3aa: CASSLDGNQDEQYF
j_gene: TRBJ1-1; abundance: NA; v_gene: TRBV5-1; CDR3aa: CASSFRGNTEAFF
j_gene: TRBJ2-3; abundance: NA; v_gene: TRBV18; CDR3aa: CASSPLVSTDTQYF
j_gene: TRBJ2-4; abundance: NA; v_gene: TRBV7-2; CDR3aa: CASSLVPVAKNIQYF
j_gene: TRBJ1-4; abundance: NA; v_gene: TRBV6-2/TRBV6-3; CDR3aa: CASSRLGTDNEKLFF
j_gene: TRBJ1-4; abundance: NA; v_gene: TRBV7-9; CDR3aa: CASSPNRTGHEKLFF
j_gene: TRBJ1-4; abundance: NA; v_gene: TRBV7-2; CDR3aa: CASSLDGGTEKLFF
j_gene: TRBJ1-6; abundance: NA; v_gene: TRBV5-4; CDR3aa: CASSFLMGRDLPSPLHF
j_gene: TRBJ2-7; abundance: NA; v_gene: TRBV12-2; CDR3aa: CASRLESDNSYEQYF
j_gene: TRBJ2-3; abundance: NA; v_gene: TRBV7-9; CDR3aa: CASSLNRGGATDTQYF
j_gene: TRBJ1-2; abundance: once; v_gene: TRBV10-3; CDR3aa: CAISDPRGLGYGYTF
j_gene: TRBJ2-3; abundance: NA; v_gene: TRBV3-1/TRBV3-2; CDR3aa: CASSLTSGRTDTQYF
j_gene: TRBJ2-1; abundance: NA; v_gene: TRBV5-1; CDR3aa: CASSSSGTSGYNEQFF
j_gene: TRBJ1-2; abundance: NA; v_gene: TRBV19; CDR3aa: CASSLTGGADGYTF
j_gene: TRBJ1-3; abundance: NA; v_gene: TRBV29-1; CDR3aa: CSVISSGNTIYF
j_gene: TRBJ2-2; abundance: once; v_gene: TRBV7-6; CDR3aa: CASSFGTGDANTGELFF
j_gene: TRBJ1-1; abundance: NA; v_gene: TRBV5-1; CDR3aa: CASRVEGLGTEAFF